The 9 T cell receptor beta chains below were found in one sample sequenced in a study of graft-versus-host responses after intestinal transplantation. The study plated about 200,000 CFSE-labeled responders with about 200,000 irradiated, violet-dye-labeled stimulators. Libraries were prepared by immunoSEQ multiplex PCR; TCRdb keeps only in-frame clonotypes and omits some of them. The repertoire consists of 23,000 or so clones, with about 35% occurring once and the leading ten covering 7.5% to 10%. The sample in question was alloreactive CD8+ T cells from a mixed lymphocyte reaction culture, obtained before intestinal transplant. Subset noted: CFSE-low proliferating T cells sorted from roughly six-day pre-transplant mixed lymphocyte reaction (GvH or HvG direction). These receptors were collected from a human patient who received an intestinal transplant.

This clone was observed a handful of times. The chain couples TRBV29-1 to TRBJ2-7; 8 positions match TRBD2. V dropped 6 bases and J dropped 1; count of bases not matched to a gene: 2. The CDR3 loop spans 12 amino acids. The V gene's germline CDR1 is SQVTM and CDR2 ANQGSEA. DNA for the CDR3: TGCAGCGTCGGGGGGGTGTCCTACGAGCAGTACTTC. Its translation is CSVGGVSYEQYF.

V gene TRBV5-1 combines with J gene TRBJ2-3; D gene ambiguous. Germline CDR1 reads SGHRS; CDR2 reads YFSETQ. The CDR3 extends over 14 amino acids. V was cut by 4 bases and J by 6 bases, with 15 bases left in between. CDR3 amino acids: CASSTPTRPDTQYF. The CDR3 nucleotides are TGCGCCAGCAGCACCCCGACCCGGCCCGATACGCAGTATTTT. Supplemented by reference TRBV5-1 and TRBJ2-3, the full variable domain reads KAGVTQTPRYLIKTRGQQVTLSCSPISGHRSVSWYQQTPGQGLQFLFEYFSETQRNKGNFPGRFSGRQFSNSRSEMNVSTLELGDSALYLCASSTPTRPDTQYFGPGTRLTVL.

CDR3 DNA sequence: TGTGCCAGTAGTATCGGCCGACCGGGGCCCCAGCATTTT. Translated: CASSIGRPGPQHF. The chain carries TRBV19 and TRBJ1-5; D unclear. This CDR3 region has 13 residues. V was cut by 3 bases and J by 9 bases, with 12 bases left in between. Germline loops: CDR1 LNHDA, CDR2 SQIVND (reference sequence).

J is TRBJ1-3 and V is TRBV19; no firm D call. The ends were cut back, 11 bases at V and 4 bases at J, with 9 bases in the middle. The CDR3 runs 11 residues. Germline CDR1 reads LNHDA; CDR2 reads SQIVND (reference sequence). For the CDR3, the DNA is TGTGCCTCCCTGGGGGGAAACACCATATATTTT. The encoded protein is CASLGGNTIYF.

This clone has only one observation. This chain joins TRBV5-4 and TRBJ2-1, with unresolved D. The CDR3 totals 13 residues. V lost 4 bases, J lost 5 bases, and 10 bases lay in between. The germline gives CDR1 SGHNT, CDR2 YYREEE (reference sequence). CDR3 in DNA: TGTGCCAGCAGCCCGGATTGGGACAATGAGCAGTTCTTC. It encodes CASSPDWDNEQFF.

V and J are TRBV11-1 and TRBJ2-2; tentative D call: TRBD1 (6 bases). The length of the CDR3 is 14 residues. Trimming took 3 bases from V and 5 from J, leaving 10 bases between them. Germline V gives CDR1 SGHAT, CDR2 FQDESV (reference sequence). The CDR3 nucleotides read TGTGCCAGCAGCTTCAGGGGTTGGACCGGGGAGCTGTTTTTT. This translates into CASSFRGWTGELFF.

The chain uses TRBV7-9 and TRBJ2-7; 7 positions match TRBD1. The junction had 9 bases not matched to a gene; V was cut back by 5 bases and J by 2 bases. The CDR3 runs 15 residues. Germline V CDR1 and CDR2: SEHNR, FQNEAQ (reference sequence). The chain's CDR3 is CASSPRQGNPYEQYF. The CDR3 DNA sequence: TGTGCCAGCAGCCCCCGACAGGGCAATCCCTACGAGCAGTACTTC.

The chain joins TRBV4-1 to TRBJ2-7; D gene uncertain. The CDR3 is made up of 13 amino acids. From germline, CDR1 is MGHRA and CDR2 YSYEKL. Trimming left V 2 bases short and J 1 base short, with 6 bases between. CDR3 bases: TGCGCCAGCAGCCAATTTGGGTCCTACGAGCAGTACTTC. It translates to CASSQFGSYEQYF.

This rearrangement joins TRBV6-1 to TRBJ1-1; no firm D call. V lost 5 bases and J 8 bases, leaving 12 bases between the germline ends. The germline gives CDR1 MNHNS, CDR2 SASEGT. The CDR3 extends over 12 amino acids. The CDR3 here is CASSHEGREAFF. The CDR3 DNA reads as TGTGCCAGCAGTCATGAGGGCAGGGAAGCTTTCTTT.